The T cell receptor beta chain described here comes from a study of Ad26.COV2.S vaccination and SARS-CoV-2 variants. About the research overall: Administration of Ad26.COV2.S was intramuscular, either once or twice 56 days apart.

Deletions cut 0 bases from V and 3 bases from J, with 10 bases between. CDR1 is SGHRS, CDR2 YFSETQ, per germline. The CDR3 runs to 14 residues. Clones were read by immunoSEQ multiplex PCR, and TCRdb kept only the in-frame ones, dropping some. Here the sample spans around 400,000 clones, 90% being singletons. Treatment of the sample: about 20 received Ad26.COV2.S at low or high dose, single or two shots; a few received placebo; per-sample allocation not given. Day 63 after the first injection of vaccine or placebo was the sampling time. Adults aged 18-55 years in Boston included the donor. An Ad26 vector expressing Wuhan-strain SARS-CoV-2 spike constituted the vaccine.

The rearrangement uses TRBV5-1 and TRBJ2-7; D gene unclear. Sequenced material: peripheral blood, taken in a trial of Ad26.COV2.S vaccine versus placebo. The receptor comes from a person aged 18 to 65 who received the Ad26.COV2.S COVID-19 vaccine or a placebo. CDR3 sequence: CASSLVGSGYEQYF. The CDR3 nucleotides read TGCGCCAGCAGCTTGGTAGGGTCCGGCTACGAGCAGTACTTC.